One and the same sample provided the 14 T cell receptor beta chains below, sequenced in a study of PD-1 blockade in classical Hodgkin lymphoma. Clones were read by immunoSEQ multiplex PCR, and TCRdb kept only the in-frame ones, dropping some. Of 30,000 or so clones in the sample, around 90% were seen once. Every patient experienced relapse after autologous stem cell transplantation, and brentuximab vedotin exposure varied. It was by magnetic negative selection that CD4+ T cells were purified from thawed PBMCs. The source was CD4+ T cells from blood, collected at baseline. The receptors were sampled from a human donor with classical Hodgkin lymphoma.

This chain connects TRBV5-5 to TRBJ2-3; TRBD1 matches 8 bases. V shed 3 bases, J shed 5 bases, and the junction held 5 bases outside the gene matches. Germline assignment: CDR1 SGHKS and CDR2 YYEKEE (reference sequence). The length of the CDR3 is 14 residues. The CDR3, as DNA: TGTGCCAGCAGCTGGAGGACAGGGCAAGATACGCAGTATTTT. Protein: CASSWRTGQDTQYF.

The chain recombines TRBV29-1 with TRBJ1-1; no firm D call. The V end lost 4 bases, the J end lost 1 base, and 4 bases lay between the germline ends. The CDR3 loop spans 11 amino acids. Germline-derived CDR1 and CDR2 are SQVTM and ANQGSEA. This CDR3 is CSVGKNTEAFF. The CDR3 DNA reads TGCAGCGTTGGTAAGAACACTGAAGCTTTCTTT.

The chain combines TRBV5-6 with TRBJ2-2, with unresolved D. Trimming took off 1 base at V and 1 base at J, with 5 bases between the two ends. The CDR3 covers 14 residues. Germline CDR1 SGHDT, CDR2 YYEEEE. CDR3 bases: TGTGCCAGCAGCTTGTGGGGGAACACCGGGGAGCTGTTTTTT. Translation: CASSLWGNTGELFF.

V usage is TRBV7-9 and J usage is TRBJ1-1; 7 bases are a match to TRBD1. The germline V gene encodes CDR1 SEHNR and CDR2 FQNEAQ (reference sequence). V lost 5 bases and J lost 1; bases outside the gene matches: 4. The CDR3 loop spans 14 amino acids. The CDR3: CASSPGQENTEAFF. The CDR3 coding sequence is TGTGCCAGCAGCCCCGGACAGGAGAACACTGAAGCTTTCTTT. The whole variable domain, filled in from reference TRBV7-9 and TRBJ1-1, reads DTGVSQNPRHKITKRGQNVTFRCDPISEHNRLYWYRQTLGQGPEFLTYFQNEAQLEKSRLLSDRFSAERPKGSFSTLEIQRTEQGDSAMYLCASSPGQENTEAFFGQGTRLTVV.

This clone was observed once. CDR3 DNA: TGTGCCAGCAGTTATGTCGCGGGAGGGGCCAAAAACATTCAGTACTTC. Protein sequence: CASSYVAGGAKNIQYF. V usage is TRBV6-6 and J usage is TRBJ2-4; 9 bases match TRBD2. V shed 3 bases, J shed 1 base, and the junction held 4 bases outside the gene matches. The CDR3 runs 16 residues. The germline gives CDR1 MNHNY, CDR2 SVGAGI (reference sequence).

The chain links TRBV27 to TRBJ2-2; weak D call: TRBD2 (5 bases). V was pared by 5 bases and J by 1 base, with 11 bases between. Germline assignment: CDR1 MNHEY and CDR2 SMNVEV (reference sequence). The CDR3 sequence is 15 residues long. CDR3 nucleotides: TGTGCCAGCAGTCGGCAACGGGAGAACACCGGGGAGCTGTTTTTT. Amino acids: CASSRQRENTGELFF.

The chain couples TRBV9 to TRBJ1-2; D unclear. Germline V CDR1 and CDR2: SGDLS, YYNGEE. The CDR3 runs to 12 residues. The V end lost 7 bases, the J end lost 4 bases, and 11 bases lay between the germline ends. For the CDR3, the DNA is TGTGCCAGCTCAAGAAAGACCTATGGCTACACCTTC. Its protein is CASSRKTYGYTF.

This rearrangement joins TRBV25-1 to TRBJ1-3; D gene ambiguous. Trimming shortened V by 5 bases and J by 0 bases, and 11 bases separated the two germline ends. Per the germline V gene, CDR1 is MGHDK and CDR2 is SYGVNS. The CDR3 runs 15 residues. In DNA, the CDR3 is TGTGCCAGCAGTCGGCAAATGAGCTCTGGAAACACCATATATTTT. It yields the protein CASSRQMSSGNTIYF.

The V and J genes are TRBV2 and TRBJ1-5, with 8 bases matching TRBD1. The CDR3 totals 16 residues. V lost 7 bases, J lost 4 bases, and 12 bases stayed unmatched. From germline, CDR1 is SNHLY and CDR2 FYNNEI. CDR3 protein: CASNGQGTWPNQPQHF. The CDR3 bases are TGTGCCAGCAATGGACAGGGCACTTGGCCAAATCAGCCCCAGCATTTT.

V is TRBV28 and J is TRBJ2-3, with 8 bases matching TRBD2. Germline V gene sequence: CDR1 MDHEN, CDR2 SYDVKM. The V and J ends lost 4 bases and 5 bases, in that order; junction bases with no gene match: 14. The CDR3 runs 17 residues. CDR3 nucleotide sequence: TGTGCCAGCAGTTCACGTGAACCTAGCGGGTGGGGAGATACGCAGTATTTT. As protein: CASSSREPSGWGDTQYF.

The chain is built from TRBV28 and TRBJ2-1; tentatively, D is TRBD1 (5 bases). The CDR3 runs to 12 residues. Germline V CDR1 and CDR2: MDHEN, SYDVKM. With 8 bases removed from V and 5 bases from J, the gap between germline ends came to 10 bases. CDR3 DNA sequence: TGTGCCAGCCACCAACAGGACAATGAGCAGTTCTTC. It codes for CASHQQDNEQFF.

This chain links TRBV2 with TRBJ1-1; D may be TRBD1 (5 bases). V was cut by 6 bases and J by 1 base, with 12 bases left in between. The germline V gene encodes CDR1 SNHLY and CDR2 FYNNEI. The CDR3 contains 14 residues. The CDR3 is CASSPGLPNTEAFF. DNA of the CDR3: TGTGCCAGCAGCCCGGGACTTCCGAACACTGAAGCTTTCTTT.

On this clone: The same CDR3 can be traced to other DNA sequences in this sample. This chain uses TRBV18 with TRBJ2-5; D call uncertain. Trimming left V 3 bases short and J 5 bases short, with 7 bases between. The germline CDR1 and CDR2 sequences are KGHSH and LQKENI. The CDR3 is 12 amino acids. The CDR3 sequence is CASSPLGETQYF. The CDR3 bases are TGTGCCAGCTCACCCCTCGGGGAGACCCAGTACTTC.

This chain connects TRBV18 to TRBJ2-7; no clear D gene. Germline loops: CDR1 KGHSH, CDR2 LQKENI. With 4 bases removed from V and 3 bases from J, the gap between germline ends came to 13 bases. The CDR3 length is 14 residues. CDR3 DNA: TGTGCCAGCTCACAGCTGGCAGCCTACTACGAGCAGTACTTC. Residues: CASSQLAAYYEQYF.